The next 20 T cell receptor beta chains were all read from a single sample in a study of cytomegalovirus exposure and HLA in healthy donors. PCR amplification relied on 60 Vbeta primers (plus 13 Jbeta primers). Some clones are missing from TCRdb's copy, which holds only in-frame ones; the method was immunoSEQ multiplex PCR. The sample yields under 130,000 clones, 79% seen once. Specimen: PBMCs. These receptors were obtained from a man aged 45-65 years in good health and CMV-seropositive.

The J gene is TRBJ2-1, the V gene TRBV9, with D perhaps matching TRBD2 (6 bases). CDR1 SGDLS and CDR2 YYNGEE come from the germline V gene. CDR3 length: 15 amino acids. V was pared by 0 bases and J by 7 bases, with 14 bases between. The CDR3 spells CASSVVGLPWNEQFF. The CDR3 DNA is TGTGCCAGCAGCGTAGTGGGACTCCCCTGGAATGAGCAGTTCTTC.

The rearrangement links TRBV6-1 to TRBJ1-1; D unresolved. With 3 bases removed from V and 1 base from J, the gap between germline ends came to 12 bases. The CDR3 contains 15 residues. CDR1 MNHNS and CDR2 SASEGT come from the germline V gene. The CDR3 reads CASSEAAGGNTEAFF. The CDR3 bases are TGTGCCAGCAGTGAGGCTGCGGGCGGGAACACTGAAGCTTTCTTT.

The V and J genes are TRBV11-2 and TRBJ2-5; 9 bases align to TRBD1. V dropped 5 bases and J dropped 5; count of bases not matched to a gene: 9. CDR1 SGHAT and CDR2 FQNNGV come from the germline V gene. The CDR3 contains 15 residues. The CDR3 region has the DNA TGTGCCAGCAGCAACGGGACAGGGATATGGGAGACCCAGTACTTC. Its translation: CASSNGTGIWETQYF.

The chain links TRBV10-1 to TRBJ2-5; 8 bases are shared with TRBD2. From germline, CDR1 is WNHNN and CDR2 SYGVQD (reference sequence). V gave up 0 bases and J gave up 5 bases; unmatched junction bases: 5. The CDR3 contains 15 residues. Here the CDR3 DNA reads TGCGCCAGCAGTGAGTCCCGGGAGGGCCGGGAGACCCAGTACTTC. It encodes CASSESREGRETQYF.

The rearrangement uses TRBV19 and TRBJ2-1; D is undetermined. The V end lost 5 bases, the J end lost 7 bases, and 12 bases lay between the germline ends. The CDR3 covers 13 residues. Per germline, CDR1 LNHDA and CDR2 SQIVND (reference sequence). CDR3 residues: CASSRSPRNEQFF. Here the CDR3 DNA reads TGTGCCAGTAGTCGATCTCCTCGGAATGAGCAGTTCTTC.

This rearrangement joins TRBV29-1 to TRBJ2-7; 7 nucleotides line up with TRBD1. The CDR3 spans 15 residues. With V trimmed by 1 base and J by 3 bases, 9 bases remained unmatched. Germline V CDR1 and CDR2: SQVTM, ANQGSEA. CDR3 sequence (DNA): TGCAGCGTTGAAGGTACGACAGGGAGCAGCTACGAGCAGTACTTC. Protein sequence: CSVEGTTGSSYEQYF.

The chain recombines TRBV4-1 with TRBJ2-3; TRBD2 matches 11 bases. Germline V gene data show CDR1 as MGHRA and CDR2 as YSYEKL. The CDR3 extends over 16 amino acids. With V trimmed by 6 bases and J by 0 bases, 5 bases remained unmatched. CDR3 bases: TGCGCCAGCAGTCAACTAGCGGGAGTTAGCACAGATACGCAGTATTTT. Amino acid sequence: CASSQLAGVSTDTQYF.

About this clone: At one end the junction does not follow the germline gene, possibly because of a read error. This CDR3 is also generated by other DNA sequences in the sample. CDR3 coding DNA: TGTGCCAGCAGCAGACTAGCGATTGGCACCGGGGAGTTGTTTTTT. Its protein product is CASSRLAIGTGELFF. The chain has TRBV2 and TRBJ2-2; 8 bases fit TRBD2. CDR3 length: 15 amino acids. Germline CDR1 SNHLY, CDR2 FYNNEI.

The table lists this clone with a few counts. The V gene is TRBV11-3, the J gene TRBJ2-6, with a weak D call TRBD1 (6 bases). V shed 5 bases and J shed 0 bases, with 11 bases lying between them. From germline, CDR1 is SGHNT and CDR2 YENEEA. The CDR3 spans 16 residues. The CDR3 spells CASSPPGDSGANVLTF. The CDR3 nucleotides are TGTGCCAGCAGCCCACCAGGGGACTCTGGGGCCAACGTCCTGACTTTC.

The J gene is TRBJ2-1, the V gene TRBV6-1; D is uncertain. Germline CDR1 MNHNS, CDR2 SASEGT. The CDR3 is 13 residues long. The ends were cut back, 6 bases at V and 9 bases at J, with 15 bases in the middle. In nucleotides, the CDR3 is TGTGCCAGCAGGACCGAGCTAGTAAGTGAGCAGTTCTTC. Translating gives CASRTELVSEQFF.

Concerning this clone itself: A much larger clone differs from this one at a single base, so this may be a read error. At the DNA level, this CDR3 is encoded by other sequences in the same sample as well. The J gene is TRBJ2-3, the V gene TRBV5-4, with D perhaps matching TRBD1 or TRBD2 (5 bases each). Germline lookup yields CDR1 SGHNT and CDR2 YYREEE (reference sequence). The CDR3 covers 13 residues. CDR3 loop: CASRELGTDTQYF. CDR3 nucleotides: TGCGCCAGCAGGGAACTAGGCACAGATACGCAGTATTTT.

The rearrangement links TRBV27 to TRBJ2-7, with D possibly TRBD2 on 6 matching bases. CDR3 length: 15 amino acids. With 3 bases removed from V and 0 bases from J, the gap between germline ends came to 12 bases. CDR1 and CDR2 from the germline V gene are MNHEY and SMNVEV (reference sequence). The CDR3: CASSFLYGSSYEQYF. CDR3 in DNA: TGTGCCAGCAGTTTCCTTTACGGGAGCTCCTACGAGCAGTACTTC.

With regard to this clone: Relative to the germline gene, one junction end is altered; a read error may explain this. The rearrangement joins TRBV7-9 to TRBJ2-7; possible D gene TRBD1, 6 bases. The CDR3 length is 15 residues. CDR1 is SEHNR, CDR2 FQNEAQ, per germline (reference sequence). The CDR3 here is CASSQSTGPSYGQYF. The CDR3 DNA sequence: TGTGCCAGCAGCCAGTCGACAGGCCCCTCCTACGGGCAGTACTTC.

V is TRBV19 and J is TRBJ2-7; possible D gene TRBD1, 7 bases. V was pared by 5 bases and J by 0 bases, with 14 bases between. CDR3 length equals 15 residues. Germline V gives CDR1 LNHDA, CDR2 SQIVND (reference sequence). CDR3 protein: CASSSWGDSSYEQYF. The CDR3, as DNA: TGTGCCAGTAGTTCCTGGGGGGACAGCTCCTACGAGCAGTACTTC.

J is TRBJ2-5 and V is TRBV28; 9 bases line up with TRBD2. The CDR3 is 16 residues long. Germline assignment: CDR1 MDHEN and CDR2 SYDVKM. V trimming: 7 bases; J trimming: 2 bases; junction bases outside the gene matches: 11. The CDR3 DNA sequence: TGTGCCAGCACGAGTAGCGGGAGTGGGGGACAAGAGACCCAGTACTTC. Protein: CASTSSGSGGQETQYF. The entire variable domain, with the rest obtained from reference TRBV28 and TRBJ2-5, is as follows: DVKVTQSSRYLVKRTGEKVFLECVQDMDHENMFWYRQDPGLGLRLIYFSYDVKMKEKGDIPEGYSVSREKKERFSLILESASTNQTSMYLCASTSSGSGGQETQYFGPGTRLLVL.

The chain joins TRBV19 to TRBJ2-5; TRBD2 is a possible D gene (5 bases). The CDR3 has 15 residues. Trimming took 1 base from V and 4 from J, leaving 13 bases between them. The V gene's germline CDR1 is LNHDA and CDR2 SQIVND (reference sequence). The DNA for the CDR3 is TGTGCCAGTAGTATAGTGGGAGCACGAGGAGAGACCCAGTACTTC. It specifies CASSIVGARGETQYF.

This clone appeared a few times. This sequence joins TRBV18 and TRBJ2-5; a possible D gene is TRBD2 (5 bases). Germline values: CDR1 KGHSH, CDR2 LQKENI. Trimming cost V 3 bases and J 5 bases, with 13 bases left between them. CDR3 length: 14 residues. The CDR3 DNA is TGTGCCAGCTCACCTCTCGGCCCGGGGGAGACCCAGTACTTC. It codes for CASSPLGPGETQYF.

This clone came up once. The chain couples TRBV5-1 to TRBJ2-7; TRBD2 matches at 9 bases. Trimming cost V 9 bases and J 6 bases; bases outside gene matches: 22. The CDR3 is 17 amino acids. CDR1 and CDR2 from the germline V gene are SGHRS and YFSETQ. The CDR3 loop reads CATRPGNSGSFVGEQYF. The DNA of the CDR3 is TGCGCCACCCGCCCCGGTAATAGCGGGAGCTTTGTAGGCGAGCAGTACTTC.

The chain joins TRBV6-5 to TRBJ2-1, with 10 bases matching TRBD2. Germline CDR1 is MNHEY and CDR2 is SVGAGI. J lost 7 bases, V lost 6 bases, and 6 bases had no gene match. The CDR3 length is 14 residues. The CDR3 loop is CASRRLAGPNEQFF. CDR3 coding DNA: TGTGCCAGCAGAAGACTAGCGGGCCCGAATGAGCAGTTCTTC.

The gene calls are TRBV27 and TRBJ2-1; 7 bases align to TRBD2. This CDR3 contains 15 residues. J lost 7 bases, V lost 7 bases, and 13 bases had no gene match. The germline gives CDR1 MNHEY, CDR2 SMNVEV (reference sequence). CDR3 in DNA: TGTGCCAGCAACCCTCTTTTCGGGAGGAGAAATGAGCAGTTCTTC. It yields the protein CASNPLFGRRNEQFF.